The next 8 T cell receptor beta chains were all read from a single sample in a study of blood T cell repertoires in COVID-19 (dated by TCRdb to the early 2020s). The library was generated by the immunoSEQ multiplex PCR assay. TCRdb's version of the immuneACCESS table is confined to in-frame rearrangements and falls short of the full clone set. An unresolved V gene accounts for under half of the shortfall where checked; the remainder is of unknown origin. The sample records approximately 270,000 clones, around 92% of which are singletons. Approximately 2% of the sample lies in the top ten. Sequencing input: PBMCs or T cells enriched from blood (not recorded which). The receptors shown here come from a woman between 55 and 75 years old who had recovered from COVID-19.

The count of this clone is one. The V and J genes are TRBV10-1 and TRBJ2-5; the match to TRBD2 covers 7 bases. The junction had 8 bases not matched to a gene; V was cut back by 8 bases and J by 5 bases. CDR3 length equals 13 residues. CDR1 WNHNN and CDR2 SYGVQD come from the germline V gene (reference sequence). CDR3 nucleotides: TGCGCCAGCCTTCAACGGGGGGTTGAGACCCAGTACTTC. Translation: CASLQRGVETQYF.

This clone occurred a few times. The sample contains more than one DNA sequence encoding this CDR3. The chain employs TRBV18 and TRBJ1-4; TRBD1 might be the D (6 bases). Trimming stripped 3 bases from V and 5 bases from J, with 7 bases between. The length of the CDR3 is 13 residues. CDR1 and CDR2 (germline): KGHSH, LQKENI. CDR3 protein: CASSPGQNEKLFF. The CDR3 bases are TGTGCCAGCTCACCCGGACAGAATGAAAAACTGTTTTTT.

The chain employs TRBV5-4 and TRBJ2-5; TRBD2 agrees at 14 bases. V gave up 4 bases and J gave up 5 bases; unmatched junction bases: 7. This CDR3 is built from 16 residues. Germline V CDR1 and CDR2: SGHNT, YYREEE (reference sequence). The CDR3: CASSGGGLAGAETQYF. For the CDR3, the DNA is TGTGCCAGCAGCGGGGGGGGACTAGCGGGAGCGGAGACCCAGTACTTC. Combining the CDR3 with reference TRBV5-4 and TRBJ2-5 gives the whole variable domain ETGVTQSPTHLIKTRGQQVTLRCSSQSGHNTVSWYQQALGQGPQFIFQYYREEENGRGNFPPRFSGLQFPNYSSELNVNALELDDSALYLCASSGGGLAGAETQYFGPGTRLLVL.

This clone showed up just a few times. The gene calls are TRBV2 and TRBJ2-2, with TRBD2 matching over 7 bases. This CDR3 contains 14 residues. The germline V gene encodes CDR1 SNHLY and CDR2 FYNNEI. The V segment lost 3 bases and the J segment 6 bases; nucleotides outside the gene matches: 4. As DNA, the CDR3 is TGTGCCAGCAGTGAGGGCAGCGGGGCCGGGGAGCTGTTTTTT. Residues: CASSEGSGAGELFF.

The J gene is TRBJ2-5, the V gene TRBV5-1, with D possibly matching TRBD1 (6 bases). This CDR3 comprises 16 residues. V gave up 4 bases and J gave up 3 bases, with 19 bases separating them. Germline V lookup: CDR1 SGHRS, CDR2 YFSETQ. The CDR3 spells CASSTQTGTSKETQYF. CDR3 coding DNA: TGCGCCAGCAGCACGCAGACAGGAACTTCTAAAGAGACCCAGTACTTC.

V is TRBV6-4 and J is TRBJ2-1, with 9 bases fitting TRBD1. V shed 5 bases and J 4 bases; nucleotides not matched to a gene: 6. From germline, CDR1 is MRHNA and CDR2 SNTAGT. The length of the CDR3 is 15 residues. In DNA, the CDR3 is TGTGCCAGCAGTCCGAGACAGGGGGAATACAATGAGCAGTTCTTC. Translated: CASSPRQGEYNEQFF.

The chain recombines TRBV9 with TRBJ2-5, with 8 nucleotides matching TRBD1. The CDR3 spans 17 residues. Germline lookup yields CDR1 SGDLS and CDR2 YYNGEE. The J segment lost 5 bases and the V segment lost 0 bases, leaving 12 bases of the junction unmatched. The chain's CDR3 is CASSVAPSIHRGETQYF. The CDR3 DNA sequence: TGTGCCAGCAGCGTAGCACCCAGCATTCACAGGGGGGAGACCCAGTACTTC.

J is TRBJ1-4 and V is TRBV28, with unresolved D. CDR3 length: 11 residues. With 10 bases removed from V and 4 bases from J, the gap between germline ends came to 7 bases. Germline CDR1 and CDR2: MDHEN and SYDVKM. CDR3 bases: TGTGCCATCCGGGATAATGAAAAACTGTTTTTT. Protein product: CAIRDNEKLFF.